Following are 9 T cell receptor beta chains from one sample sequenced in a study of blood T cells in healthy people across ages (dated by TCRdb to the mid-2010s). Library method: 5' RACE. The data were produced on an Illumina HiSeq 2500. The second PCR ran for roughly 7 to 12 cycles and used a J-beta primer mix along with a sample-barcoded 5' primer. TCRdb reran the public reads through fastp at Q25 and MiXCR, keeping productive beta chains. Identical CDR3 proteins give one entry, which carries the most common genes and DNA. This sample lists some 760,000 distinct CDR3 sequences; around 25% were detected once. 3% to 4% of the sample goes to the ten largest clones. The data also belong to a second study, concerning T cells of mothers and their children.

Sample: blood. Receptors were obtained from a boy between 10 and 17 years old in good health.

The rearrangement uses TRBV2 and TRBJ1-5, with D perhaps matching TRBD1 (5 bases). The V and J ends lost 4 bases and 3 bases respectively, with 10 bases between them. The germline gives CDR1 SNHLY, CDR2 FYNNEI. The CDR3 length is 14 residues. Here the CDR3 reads CASSGLGTNQPQHF. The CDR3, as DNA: TGTGCCAGCAGTGGACTGGGGACCAATCAGCCCCAGCATTTT.

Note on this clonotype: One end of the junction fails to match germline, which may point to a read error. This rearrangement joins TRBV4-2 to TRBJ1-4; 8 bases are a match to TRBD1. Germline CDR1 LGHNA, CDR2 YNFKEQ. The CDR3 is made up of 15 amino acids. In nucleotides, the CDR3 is TGTACCAGCAGTTCGGCGACAGGGGAGAATGAAAAACTGTTTTTT. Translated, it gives CTSSSATGENEKLFF.

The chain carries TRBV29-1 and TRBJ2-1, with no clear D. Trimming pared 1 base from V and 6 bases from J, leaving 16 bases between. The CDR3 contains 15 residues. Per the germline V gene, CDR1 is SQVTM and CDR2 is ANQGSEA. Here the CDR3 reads CSVEGAGLIGNEQFF. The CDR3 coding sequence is TGCAGCGTTGAAGGGGCAGGTTTAATAGGCAATGAGCAGTTCTTC.

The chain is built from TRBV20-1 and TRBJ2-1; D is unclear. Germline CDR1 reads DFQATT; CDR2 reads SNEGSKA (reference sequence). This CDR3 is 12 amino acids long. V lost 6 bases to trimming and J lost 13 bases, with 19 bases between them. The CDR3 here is CSAQDPWPFQFF. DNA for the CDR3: TGCAGTGCCCAGGACCCCTGGCCCTTTCAGTTCTTC.

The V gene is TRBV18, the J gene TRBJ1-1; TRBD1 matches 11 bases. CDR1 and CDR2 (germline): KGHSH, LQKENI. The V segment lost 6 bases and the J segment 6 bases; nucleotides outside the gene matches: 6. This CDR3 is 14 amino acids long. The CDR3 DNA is TGTGCCAGCTCTCCTGGACAGGGGGCGGCTGAAGCTTTCTTT. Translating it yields CASSPGQGAAEAFF.

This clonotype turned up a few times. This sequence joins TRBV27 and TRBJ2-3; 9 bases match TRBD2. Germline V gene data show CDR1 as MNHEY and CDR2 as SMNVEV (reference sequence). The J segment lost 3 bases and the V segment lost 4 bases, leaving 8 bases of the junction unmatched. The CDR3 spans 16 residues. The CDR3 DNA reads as TGTGCCAGCAGTTCCCTAGCGGGGAAGCGGACAGATACGCAGTATTTT. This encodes CASSSLAGKRTDTQYF.

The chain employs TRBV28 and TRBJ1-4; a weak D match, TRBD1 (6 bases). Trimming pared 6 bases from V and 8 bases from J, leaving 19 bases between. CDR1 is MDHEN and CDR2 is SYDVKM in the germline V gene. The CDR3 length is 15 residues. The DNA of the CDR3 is TGTGCCAGCAGGGGTTCCGGGGGCGGCGGCGAAAAACTGTTTTTT. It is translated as CASRGSGGGGEKLFF. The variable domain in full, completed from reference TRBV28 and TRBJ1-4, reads DVKVTQSSRYLVKRTGEKVFLECVQDMDHENMFWYRQDPGLGLRLIYFSYDVKMKEKGDIPEGYSVSREKKERFSLILESASTNQTSMYLCASRGSGGGGEKLFFGSGTQLSVL.

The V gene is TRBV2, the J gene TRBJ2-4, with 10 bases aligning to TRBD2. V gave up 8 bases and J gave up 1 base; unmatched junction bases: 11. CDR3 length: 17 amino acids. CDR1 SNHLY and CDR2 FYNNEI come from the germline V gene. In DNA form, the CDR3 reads TGTGCCAGCCTCTCCTTCGGGACTAGCGACGCCAAAAACATTCAGTACTTC. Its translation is CASLSFGTSDAKNIQYF. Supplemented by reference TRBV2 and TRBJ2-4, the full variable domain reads EPEVTQTPSHQVTQMGQEVILRCVPISNHLYFYWYRQILGQKVEFLVSFYNNEISEKSEIFDDQFSVERPDGSNFTLKIRSTKLEDSAMYFCASLSFGTSDAKNIQYFGAGTRLSVL.

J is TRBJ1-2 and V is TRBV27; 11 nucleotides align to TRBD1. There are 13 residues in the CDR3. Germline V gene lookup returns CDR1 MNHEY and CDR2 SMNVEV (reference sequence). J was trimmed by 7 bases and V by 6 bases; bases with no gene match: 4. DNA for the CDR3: TGTGCCAGCAGGCCCGGGACAGGGGGTGGCTACACCTTC. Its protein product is CASRPGTGGGYTF.